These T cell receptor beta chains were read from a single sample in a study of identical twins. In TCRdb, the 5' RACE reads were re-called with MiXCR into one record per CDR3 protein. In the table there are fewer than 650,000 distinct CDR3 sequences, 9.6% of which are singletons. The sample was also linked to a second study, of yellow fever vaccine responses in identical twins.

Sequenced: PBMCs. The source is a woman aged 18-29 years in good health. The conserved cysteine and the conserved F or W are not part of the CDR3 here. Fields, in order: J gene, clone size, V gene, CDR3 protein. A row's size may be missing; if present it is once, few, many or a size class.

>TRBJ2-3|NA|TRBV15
ASKGRQGTDTQY
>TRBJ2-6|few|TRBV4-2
ASSQDAGTAAGANVLT
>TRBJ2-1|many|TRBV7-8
ASNPDPRYNEQF
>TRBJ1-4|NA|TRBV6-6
ASRPATNEKLF
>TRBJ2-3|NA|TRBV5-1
ASSLRGTLDTQY
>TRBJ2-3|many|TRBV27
ASSPLAGEVTDTQY
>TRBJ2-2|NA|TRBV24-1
ATSTSERATGERF
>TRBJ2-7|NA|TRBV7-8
ASSPRGPQGLGYEQY
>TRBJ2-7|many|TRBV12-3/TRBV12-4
ASTRRTGGEQY
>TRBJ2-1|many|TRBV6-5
ASSSGLDEQF
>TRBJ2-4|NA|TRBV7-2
ASSLVTPPSIQNIQY
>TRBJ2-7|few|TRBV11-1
ASSSNPISGRATYEQY
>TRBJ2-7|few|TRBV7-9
ASSHSGSSDEQY
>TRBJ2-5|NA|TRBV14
ASSQEGSFRETQY
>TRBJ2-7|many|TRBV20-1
SARSEQGSEQY
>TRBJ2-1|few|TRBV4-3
ASSTGTPGNEQF
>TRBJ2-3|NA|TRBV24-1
ATSVATGGRKDTQY
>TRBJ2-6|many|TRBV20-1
SARASGADGANVLT
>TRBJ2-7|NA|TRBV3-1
ASSQNPTRDEQY
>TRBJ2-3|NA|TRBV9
ASSETGADLTQY
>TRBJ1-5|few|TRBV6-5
ASSSTGSQPQH